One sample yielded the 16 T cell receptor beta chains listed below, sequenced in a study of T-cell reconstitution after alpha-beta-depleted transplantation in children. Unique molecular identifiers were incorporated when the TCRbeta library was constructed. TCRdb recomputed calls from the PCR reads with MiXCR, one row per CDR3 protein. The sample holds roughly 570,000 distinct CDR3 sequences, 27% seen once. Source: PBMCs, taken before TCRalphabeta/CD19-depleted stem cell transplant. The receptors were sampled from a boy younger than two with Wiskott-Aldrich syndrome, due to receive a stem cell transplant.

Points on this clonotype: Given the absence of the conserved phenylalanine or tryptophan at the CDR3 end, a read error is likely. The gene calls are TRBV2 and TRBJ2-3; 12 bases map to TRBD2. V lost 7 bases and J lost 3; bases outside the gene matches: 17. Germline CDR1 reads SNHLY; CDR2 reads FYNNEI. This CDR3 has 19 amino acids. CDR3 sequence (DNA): TGTGCCAGCACCGAGAGGGCTAGCGGGAGGGCCCTCGGGACAGATACGCAGTATTCT. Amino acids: CASTERASGRALGTDTQYS.

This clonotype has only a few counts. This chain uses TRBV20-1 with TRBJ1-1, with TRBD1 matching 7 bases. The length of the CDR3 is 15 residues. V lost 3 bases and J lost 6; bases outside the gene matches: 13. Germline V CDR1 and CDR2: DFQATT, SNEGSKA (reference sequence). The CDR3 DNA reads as TGCAGTGCTAGCGGACTTAGGGGGCGGATGCCTGAAGCTTTCTTT. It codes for CSASGLRGRMPEAFF.

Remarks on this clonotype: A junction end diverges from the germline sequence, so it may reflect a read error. CDR3 protein: CSARGVRLASPLHF. CDR3 in DNA: TGCAGTGCCAGAGGTGTCAGGCTGGCTTCACCCCTCCACTTT. The chain couples TRBV20-1 to TRBJ1-6, with D unclear. The CDR3 is 14 residues long. Germline assignment: CDR1 DFQATT and CDR2 SNEGSKA (reference sequence).

For the CDR3, the DNA is TGTGCCAGCAGTGGAGGGGAGGCGAATGGCTACACCTTC. Protein product: CASSGGEANGYTF. The V call is TRBV12-3 or TRBV12-4, the J call TRBJ1-2; D may be TRBD1 (5 bases). V lost 5 bases to trimming and J lost 6 bases, with 13 bases between them. This CDR3 is built from 13 residues.

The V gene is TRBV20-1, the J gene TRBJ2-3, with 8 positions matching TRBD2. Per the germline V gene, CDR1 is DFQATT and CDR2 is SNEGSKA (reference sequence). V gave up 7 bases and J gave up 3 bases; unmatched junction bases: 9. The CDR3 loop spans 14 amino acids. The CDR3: CSVLGLVPTDTQYF. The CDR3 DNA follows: TGCAGTGTATTGGGACTAGTTCCTACAGATACGCAGTATTTT.

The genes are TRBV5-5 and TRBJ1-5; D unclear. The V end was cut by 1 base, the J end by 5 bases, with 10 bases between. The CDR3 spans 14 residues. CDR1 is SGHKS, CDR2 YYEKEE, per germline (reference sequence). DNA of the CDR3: TGTGCCAGCAGCTTGTTGGCTGGGGATCAGCCCCAGCATTTT. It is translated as CASSLLAGDQPQHF.

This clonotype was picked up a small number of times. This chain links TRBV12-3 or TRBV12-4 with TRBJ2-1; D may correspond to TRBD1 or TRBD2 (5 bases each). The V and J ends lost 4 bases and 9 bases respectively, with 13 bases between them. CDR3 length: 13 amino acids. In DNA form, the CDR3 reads TGTGCCAGCAGTTCCTCCCTGAGGGGTGAGCAGTTCTTC. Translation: CASSSSLRGEQFF.

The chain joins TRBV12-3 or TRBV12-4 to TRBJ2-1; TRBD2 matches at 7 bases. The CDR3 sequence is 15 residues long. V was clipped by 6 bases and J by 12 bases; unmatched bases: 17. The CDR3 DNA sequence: TGTGCCAGCAGAGCGACCCTGAGGGGAGGGCCTTGGCAGTTCTTC. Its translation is CASRATLRGGPWQFF.

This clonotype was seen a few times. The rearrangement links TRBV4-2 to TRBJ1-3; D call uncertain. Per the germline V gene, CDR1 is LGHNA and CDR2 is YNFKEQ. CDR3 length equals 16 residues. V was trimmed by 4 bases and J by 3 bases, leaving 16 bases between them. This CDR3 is CASSLYTEVLGNTIYF. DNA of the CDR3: TGTGCCAGCAGCCTCTATACGGAAGTTCTTGGAAACACCATATATTTT.

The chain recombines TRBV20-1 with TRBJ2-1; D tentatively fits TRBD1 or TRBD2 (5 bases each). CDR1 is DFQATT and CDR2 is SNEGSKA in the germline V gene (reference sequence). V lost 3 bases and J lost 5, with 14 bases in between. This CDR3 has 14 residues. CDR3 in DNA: TGCAGTGCTAGTCGTGGGACGGGGAACAATGAGCAGTTCTTC. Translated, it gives CSASRGTGNNEQFF.

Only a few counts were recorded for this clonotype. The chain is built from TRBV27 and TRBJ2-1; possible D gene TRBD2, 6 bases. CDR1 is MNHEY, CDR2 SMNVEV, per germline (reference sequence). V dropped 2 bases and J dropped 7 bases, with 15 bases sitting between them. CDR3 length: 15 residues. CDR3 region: CASSLKGPRGNEQFF. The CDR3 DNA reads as TGTGCCAGCAGTTTAAAGGGCCCCCGGGGGAATGAGCAGTTCTTC.

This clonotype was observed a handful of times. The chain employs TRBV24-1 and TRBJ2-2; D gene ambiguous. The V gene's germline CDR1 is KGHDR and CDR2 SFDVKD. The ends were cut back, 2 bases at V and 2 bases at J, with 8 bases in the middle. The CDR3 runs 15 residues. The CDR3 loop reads CATSDSRHNTGELFF. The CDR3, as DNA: TGTGCCACCAGTGATTCTCGACATAACACCGGGGAGCTGTTTTTT.

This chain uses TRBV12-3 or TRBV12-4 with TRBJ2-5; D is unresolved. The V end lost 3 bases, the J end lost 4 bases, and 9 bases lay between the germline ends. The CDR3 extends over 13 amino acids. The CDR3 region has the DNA TGTGCCAGCAGTTTGTTGGCCACAGAGACCCAGTACTTC. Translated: CASSLLATETQYF.

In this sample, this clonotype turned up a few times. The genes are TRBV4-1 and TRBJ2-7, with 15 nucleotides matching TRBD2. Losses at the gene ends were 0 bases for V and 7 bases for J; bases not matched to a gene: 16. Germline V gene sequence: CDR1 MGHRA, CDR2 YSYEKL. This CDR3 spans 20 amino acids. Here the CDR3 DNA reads TGCGCCAGCAGCCAAGATCGTCTAGGACTAGCGGGAGGGCCGCTGGGTGAGCAGTACTTC. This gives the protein CASSQDRLGLAGGPLGEQYF.

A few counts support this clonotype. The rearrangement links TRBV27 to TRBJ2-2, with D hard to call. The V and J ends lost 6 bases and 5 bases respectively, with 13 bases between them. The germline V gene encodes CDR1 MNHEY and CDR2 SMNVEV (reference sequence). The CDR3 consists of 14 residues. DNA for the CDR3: TGTGCCAGCAGCAGAGCCCCCTATACCGGGGAGCTGTTTTTT. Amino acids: CASSRAPYTGELFF.

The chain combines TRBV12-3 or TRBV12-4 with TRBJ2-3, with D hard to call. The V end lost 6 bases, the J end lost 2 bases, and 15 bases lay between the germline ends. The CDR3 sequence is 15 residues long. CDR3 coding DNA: TGTGCCAGCAGCTCCCGACGGAACCCCACAGATACGCAGTATTTT. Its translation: CASSSRRNPTDTQYF.